These 7 T cell receptor beta chains share one sample of origin, sequenced in a study of TIL therapy for anti-PD-1-resistant metastatic lung cancer. The immunoSEQ assay was v3. Profiled with immunoSEQ multiplex PCR; TCRdb holds only in-frame clones, not every one. Of about 36,000 clones listed, less than 75% are singletons. Time point specified: pre-treatment sample, taken before nivolumab and TIL therapy. The material sequenced was blood, taken at baseline. All receptors come from a person between 25 and 79 years old with non-small cell lung cancer.

The chain links TRBV19 to TRBJ2-7; 7 nucleotides line up with TRBD2. CDR3 length equals 15 residues. V was pared by 1 base and J by 2 bases, with 5 bases of the junction left unmatched. The V gene's germline CDR1 is LNHDA and CDR2 SQIVND (reference sequence). The CDR3 here is CASSIAGGFPYEQYF. In DNA, the CDR3 is TGTGCCAGTAGTATAGCGGGAGGATTCCCCTACGAGCAGTACTTC.

The V and J genes are TRBV19 and TRBJ2-2; D is ambiguous. The V and J ends lost 0 bases and 0 bases respectively, with 5 bases between them. The germline V gene has CDR1 LNHDA and CDR2 SQIVND (reference sequence). The CDR3 spans 15 residues. The CDR3 reads CASSIEGSNTGELFF. The CDR3 nucleotides read TGTGCCAGTAGTATAGAGGGTTCGAACACCGGGGAGCTGTTTTTT. Complete variable domain (other parts from reference TRBV19 and TRBJ2-2): DGGITQSPKYLFRKEGQNVTLSCEQNLNHDAMYWYRQDPGQGLRLIYYSQIVNDFQKGDIAEGYSVSREKKESFPLTVTSAQKNPTAFYLCASSIEGSNTGELFFGEGSRLTVL.

This sequence joins TRBV7-2 and TRBJ2-5; D gene ambiguous. With 3 bases removed from V and 0 bases from J, the gap between germline ends came to 8 bases. Per the germline V gene, CDR1 is SGHTA and CDR2 is FQGNSA. The length of the CDR3 is 14 residues. CDR3 in amino acids: CASSFYRYQETQYF. CDR3 coding DNA: TGTGCCAGCAGCTTTTACCGCTACCAAGAGACCCAGTACTTC.

The chain uses TRBV7-9 and TRBJ1-2, with D tentatively TRBD1 (5 bases). Germline loops: CDR1 SEHNR, CDR2 FQNEAQ (reference sequence). The CDR3 spans 15 residues. V lost 5 bases and J 3 bases, leaving 16 bases between the germline ends. The CDR3 is CASSLAGGKDYGYTF. The CDR3 DNA is TGTGCCAGCAGCCTCGCGGGGGGTAAGGACTATGGCTACACCTTC.

The chain uses TRBV19 and TRBJ1-5, with TRBD1 identical over 9 bases. The CDR3 loop spans 17 amino acids. Per germline, CDR1 LNHDA and CDR2 SQIVND (reference sequence). V shed 3 bases and J 1 base; nucleotides not matched to a gene: 7. The CDR3 DNA sequence: TGTGCCAGTAGTATGGGACAGGGCGGGGTGAGCAATCAGCCCCAGCATTTT. Amino acids: CASSMGQGGVSNQPQHF. The variable domain in full, completed from reference TRBV19 and TRBJ1-5, reads DGGITQSPKYLFRKEGQNVTLSCEQNLNHDAMYWYRQDPGQGLRLIYYSQIVNDFQKGDIAEGYSVSREKKESFPLTVTSAQKNPTAFYLCASSMGQGGVSNQPQHFGDGTRLSIL.

Here the CDR3 reads CSVESAGENTGELFF. CDR3 sequence (DNA): TGCAGCGTTGAGTCAGCGGGGGAGAACACCGGGGAGCTGTTTTTT. This chain joins TRBV29-1 and TRBJ2-2; 8 bases are shared with TRBD2. This CDR3 is built from 15 residues. V lost 3 bases and J lost 1; bases outside the gene matches: 4. CDR1 and CDR2 (germline): SQVTM, ANQGSEA.

V is TRBV28 and J is TRBJ2-7; D gene unclear. The CDR3 covers 11 residues. CDR1 is MDHEN and CDR2 is SYDVKM in the germline V gene. The V gene lost 4 bases and the J gene lost 3 bases, with 4 bases spanning the gap. CDR3 nucleotide sequence: TGTGCCAGCAGTTGGGGCTACGAGCAGTACTTC. Its protein product is CASSWGYEQYF.